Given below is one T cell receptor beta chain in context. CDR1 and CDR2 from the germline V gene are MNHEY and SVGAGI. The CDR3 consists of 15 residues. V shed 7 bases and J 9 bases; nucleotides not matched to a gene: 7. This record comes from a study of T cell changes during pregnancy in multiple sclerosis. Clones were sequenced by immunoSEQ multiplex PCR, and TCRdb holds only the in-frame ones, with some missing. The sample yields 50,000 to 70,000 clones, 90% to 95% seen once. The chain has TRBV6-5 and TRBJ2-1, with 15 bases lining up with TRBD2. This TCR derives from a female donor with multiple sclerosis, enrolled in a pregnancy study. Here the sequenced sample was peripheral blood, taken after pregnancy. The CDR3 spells CASNGLAGGRFEQFF. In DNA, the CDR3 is TGTGCCAGCAATGGACTAGCGGGAGGGCGTTTTGAGCAGTTCTTC.